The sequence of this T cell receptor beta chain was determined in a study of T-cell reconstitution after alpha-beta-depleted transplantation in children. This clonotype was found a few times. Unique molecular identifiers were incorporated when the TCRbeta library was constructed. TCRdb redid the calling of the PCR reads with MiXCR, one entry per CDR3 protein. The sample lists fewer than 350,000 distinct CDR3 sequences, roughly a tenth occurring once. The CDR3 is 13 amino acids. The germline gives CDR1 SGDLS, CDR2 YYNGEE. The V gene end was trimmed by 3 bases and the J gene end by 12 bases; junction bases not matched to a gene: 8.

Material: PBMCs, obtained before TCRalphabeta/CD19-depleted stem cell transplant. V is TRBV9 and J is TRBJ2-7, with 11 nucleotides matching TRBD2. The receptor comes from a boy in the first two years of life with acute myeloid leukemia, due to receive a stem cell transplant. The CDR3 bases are TGTGCCAGCAGCGCCCTTAGCGGGAGGGCCTCGTACTTC. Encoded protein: CASSALSGRASYF.